Presented here are 17 T cell receptor beta chains from one specimen sequenced in a study of graft-versus-host responses after intestinal transplantation. The method was immunoSEQ multiplex PCR; TCRdb's version includes in-frame clones alone and lacks a portion of them. The repertoire holds over 85,000 clones, with 91% as singletons. No antigen has been identified for these receptors. Here the sequenced sample was unstimulated CD4+ T cells sorted from spleen or lymph node cells, taken before transplant. The receptors were gathered from a human donor who was the organ donor for an intestinal transplant.

The CDR3, as DNA: TGCGCCAGCAGCCTAACTCTTCTAGCCAAAAACATTCAGTACTTC. Translation gives CASSLTLLAKNIQYF. The chain is built from TRBV4-1 and TRBJ2-4; D not resolved. Trimming took 4 bases from V and 0 from J, leaving 10 bases between them. Germline V CDR1 and CDR2: MGHRA, YSYEKL. This CDR3 is built from 15 residues.

The chain recombines TRBV6-5 with TRBJ2-4, with 9 nucleotides matching TRBD1. Trimming at V came to 2 bases and at J to 2 bases, leaving 1 base not matched to a gene. CDR1 and CDR2 (germline): MNHEY, SVGAGI. This CDR3 has 15 amino acids. As DNA, the CDR3 is TGTGCCAGCAGTTACGGGACAGGGTCCAAAAACATTCAGTACTTC. Protein product: CASSYGTGSKNIQYF.

V gene TRBV19 combines with J gene TRBJ2-3; D gene ambiguous. The V end lost 5 bases, the J end lost 2 bases, and 11 bases lay between the germline ends. Germline V gives CDR1 LNHDA, CDR2 SQIVND (reference sequence). This CDR3 contains 14 residues. The CDR3: CASSPRLDTDTQYF. The CDR3 nucleotides read TGTGCCAGTAGTCCGCGACTTGACACAGATACGCAGTATTTT.

The chain is built from TRBV4-2 and TRBJ2-3; 14 bases fit TRBD2. This CDR3 region has 18 residues. Germline CDR1 LGHNA, CDR2 YNFKEQ. Unmatched junction bases numbered 6, after V lost 4 bases and J lost 0 bases. CDR3 bases: TGTGCCAGCAGCCGAAGGACTAGCGGGGGGCTTAGCACAGATACGCAGTATTTT. The encoded protein is CASSRRTSGGLSTDTQYF.

In its sample, this clone was seen once. The chain is built from TRBV7-6 and TRBJ1-3; possible D gene TRBD1, 5 bases. Germline assignment: CDR1 SGHVS and CDR2 FNYEAQ. The CDR3 has 13 amino acids. Trimming pared 8 bases from V and 0 bases from J, leaving 8 bases between. The CDR3 loop is CASRDSSGNTIYF. CDR3 coding DNA: TGTGCCAGCCGTGACAGCTCTGGAAACACCATATATTTT. Full variable domain (remainder filled in from reference TRBV7-6 and TRBJ1-3): GAGVSQSPRYKVTKRGQDVALRCDPISGHVSLYWYRQALGQGPEFLTYFNYEAQQDKSGLPNDRFSAERPEGSISTLTIQRTEQRDSAMYRCASRDSSGNTIYFGEGSWLTVV.

The rearrangement links TRBV5-1 to TRBJ1-2; 8 bases line up with TRBD1. CDR1 SGHRS and CDR2 YFSETQ come from the germline V gene. This CDR3 region has 17 residues. J lost 4 bases, V lost 0 bases, and 11 bases had no gene match. This chain's CDR3 is CASSLAQGALFGYGYTF. CDR3 nucleotide sequence: TGCGCCAGCAGCTTGGCCCAGGGGGCGCTTTTCGGCTATGGCTACACCTTC.

This chain uses TRBV18 with TRBJ1-2, with a possible D match to TRBD1 (5 bases). Looked up from germline, CDR1 is KGHSH and CDR2 is LQKENI. V lost 6 bases, J lost 6 bases, and 11 bases lay in between. The CDR3 has 12 amino acids. CDR3 protein: CASSPDRDGYTF. CDR3 nucleotide sequence: TGTGCCAGCTCCCCTGACAGAGATGGCTACACCTTC.

V and J are TRBV18 and TRBJ1-5; a weak D match, TRBD1 (5 bases). The CDR3 is made up of 14 amino acids. From germline, CDR1 is KGHSH and CDR2 LQKENI. V gave up 9 bases and J gave up 7 bases, with 19 bases separating them. CDR3: CASSVQGGNQPQHF. CDR3 DNA sequence: TGTGCCAGTAGTGTTCAGGGAGGGAACCAGCCCCAGCATTTT. The full variable domain, completed using reference TRBV18 and TRBJ1-5, is NAGVMQNPRHLVRRRGQEARLRCSPMKGHSHVYWYRQLPEEGLKFMVYLQKENIIDESGMPKERFSAEFPKEGPSILRIQQVVRGDSAAYFCASSVQGGNQPQHFGDGTRLSIL.

This clone occurred once. The genes are TRBV25-1 and TRBJ1-2, with a possible D match to TRBD1 (5 bases). The V end was cut by 4 bases, the J end by 7 bases, with 13 bases between. CDR3 length: 13 amino acids. Per the germline V gene, CDR1 is MGHDK and CDR2 is SYGVNS. CDR3 protein: CASSAFQGSGYTF. CDR3 nucleotides: TGTGCCAGCAGTGCTTTCCAGGGATCTGGCTACACCTTC.

The chain is built from TRBV28 and TRBJ1-2; D perhaps matches TRBD1 (6 bases). CDR3 length: 14 residues. V was clipped by 3 bases and J by 1 base, with 9 bases between them. Germline-derived CDR1 and CDR2 are MDHEN and SYDVKM. Written as DNA, the CDR3 is TGTGCCAGCAGTTTCGGGACAATTAACTATGGCTACACCTTC. Amino acids: CASSFGTINYGYTF.

The rearrangement joins TRBV4-3 to TRBJ1-4, with D possibly being TRBD1 (5 bases). V lost 0 bases, J lost 6 bases, and 14 bases lay in between. The CDR3 runs to 16 residues. Germline CDR1 is LGHNA and CDR2 is YSLEER. As DNA, the CDR3 is TGCGCCAGCAGCCAAGACGGGGCGGCGGGGGATGAAAAACTGTTTTTT. Its translation: CASSQDGAAGDEKLFF.

The chain has TRBV27 and TRBJ2-5; 12 bases match TRBD2. Germline V gene lookup returns CDR1 MNHEY and CDR2 SMNVEV (reference sequence). The CDR3 runs 16 residues. V dropped 2 bases and J dropped 5; count of bases not matched to a gene: 6. CDR3 bases: TGTGCCAGCAGTTTACGGCTAGCGGGGGGGGTTGAGACCCAGTACTTC. Encoded protein: CASSLRLAGGVETQYF.

The rearrangement joins TRBV2 to TRBJ1-2; TRBD1 matches 7 bases. Losses at the gene ends were 5 bases for V and 4 bases for J; bases not matched to a gene: 7. The length of the CDR3 is 14 residues. Germline V CDR1 and CDR2: SNHLY, FYNNEI. CDR3 in amino acids: CASSPTGFGYGYTF. The CDR3, as DNA: TGTGCCAGCAGTCCGACAGGGTTCGGCTATGGCTACACCTTC. The full variable domain, completed using reference TRBV2 and TRBJ1-2, is EPEVTQTPSHQVTQMGQEVILRCVPISNHLYFYWYRQILGQKVEFLVSFYNNEISEKSEIFDDQFSVERPDGSNFTLKIRSTKLEDSAMYFCASSPTGFGYGYTFGSGTRLTVV.

This chain connects TRBV4-2 to TRBJ2-3, with TRBD2 matching 11 bases. The CDR3 loop spans 19 amino acids. In germline, CDR1 is LGHNA, CDR2 YNFKEQ. Germline trimming cut 3 bases from V and 1 base from J; bases unmatched to any gene: 12. This chain's CDR3 is CASSHREVLAGVGTDTQYF. The CDR3 coding sequence is TGTGCCAGCAGCCACAGGGAGGTACTAGCGGGGGTTGGCACAGATACGCAGTATTTT.

V gene TRBV19 combines with J gene TRBJ2-7, with 7 bases that match TRBD2. Germline assignment: CDR1 LNHDA and CDR2 SQIVND (reference sequence). This CDR3 region has 16 residues. V was clipped by 6 bases and J by 5 bases; unmatched bases: 16. This CDR3 is CASSLQGGLGPNEQYF. The CDR3 coding sequence is TGTGCCAGTAGCCTCCAGGGAGGACTAGGGCCTAACGAGCAGTACTTC.

The chain links TRBV4-2 to TRBJ2-3, with a possible D match to TRBD2 (6 bases). V lost 0 bases and J 0 bases, leaving 7 bases between the germline ends. The CDR3 contains 15 residues. Germline assignment: CDR1 LGHNA and CDR2 YNFKEQ. CDR3 sequence reads: CASSQEAGSTDTQYF. The CDR3 nucleotides are TGTGCCAGCAGCCAAGAGGCGGGGAGCACAGATACGCAGTATTTT.

The chain links TRBV6-5 to TRBJ2-2, with TRBD1 as a possible D gene (6 bases). The CDR3 loop spans 14 amino acids. The germline V gene encodes CDR1 MNHEY and CDR2 SVGAGI. V was cut by 5 bases and J by 1 base, with 8 bases left in between. CDR3 nucleotide sequence: TGTGCCAGCAGTCAGGGACAGAACACCGGGGAGCTGTTTTTT. Encoded protein: CASSQGQNTGELFF.